This TCR beta chain was profiled in a study of T cell repertoires in cytomegalovirus infection. The overall study: Signatures in public TCR beta sequences pointed to both CMV infection and matching HLA type.

Study-wide results and limits: Ex vivo responses were dominated by HLA-C-restricted CMV-specific TCR beta clonotypes.

CDR3 size: 15 residues. Trimming took off 5 bases at V and 7 bases at J, with 18 bases between the two ends. Via MiXCR, TCRdb re-called the reads, giving one row per CDR3 protein. The table has some 800,000 distinct CDR3 sequences, approximately 32% seen once. Concerning this clonotype: Its antigen is unidentified.

Specimen: cultured CD8+ T cells from PBMCs, collected from culture after CMV antigen stimulation. This chain uses TRBV7-1 with TRBJ2-1; weak D call: TRBD2 (6 bases). TRBV7-1 is labeled an ORF, and its function is uncertain. This receptor was identified in a human donor in good health (CMV status not recorded). Some clones in this sample may be carry-over from other donors' samples. The CDR3 region is CASSGGVSISNEQFF. The CDR3, as DNA: TGTGCCAGCAGCGGAGGGGTATCGATTTCGAATGAGCAGTTCTTC.